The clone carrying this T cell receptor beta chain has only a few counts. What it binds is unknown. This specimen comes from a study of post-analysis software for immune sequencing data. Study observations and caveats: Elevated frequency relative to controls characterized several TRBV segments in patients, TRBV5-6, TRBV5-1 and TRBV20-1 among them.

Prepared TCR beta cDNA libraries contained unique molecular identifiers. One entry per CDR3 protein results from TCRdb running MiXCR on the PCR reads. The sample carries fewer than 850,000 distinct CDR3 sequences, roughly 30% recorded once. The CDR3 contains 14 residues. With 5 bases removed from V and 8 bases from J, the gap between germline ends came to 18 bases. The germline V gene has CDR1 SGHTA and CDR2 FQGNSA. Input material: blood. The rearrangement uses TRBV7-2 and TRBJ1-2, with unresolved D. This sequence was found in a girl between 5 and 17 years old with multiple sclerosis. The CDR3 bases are TGTGCCAGCAGCCCCCTGAATATGGTGGGAGGCTACACCTTC. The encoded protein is CASSPLNMVGGYTF.